This TCR beta chain originates from a study of T cells in Graves' hyperthyroidism and ophthalmopathy. Investigators excluded patients with uncontrolled infection, other autoimmune disease, pregnancy or lactation. The source of the PBMCs was about 10 ml of fresh peripheral blood. This clonotype was seen at least ten times. Using RNA transcripts as the source, TCR beta CDR3 regions were amplified. HTBI primers were employed in a first-round RT-PCR of the TCR CDR3. TCRdb reprocessed the multiplex PCR reads via MiXCR and lists one record per CDR3 protein. There are around 500,000 distinct CDR3 sequences in the sample; 14% occur only once, and about 14% lies in the top ten. V lost 3 bases to trimming and J lost 3 bases; unmatched junction nucleotides: 5. Germline V CDR1 and CDR2: MNHNS, SASEGT. The CDR3 runs 17 residues.

The clonotype was recovered from a woman between 40 and 50 years old with Graves' hyperthyroidism. The sample comprised blood. The chain uses TRBV6-1 and TRBJ2-2, with 12 bases identical to TRBD1. As DNA, the CDR3 is TGTGCCAGCAGTGAGGGACAGGGGGCGCCTGACACCGGGGAGCTGTTTTTT. This gives the protein CASSEGQGAPDTGELFF.